These 6 T cell receptor beta chains were all obtained from the same sample, sequenced in a study of T cell responses to AZD1222 COVID-19 vaccine. TCRdb's table, derived via immunoSEQ multiplex PCR, lists solely in-frame clones and lacks some. The data contain 90,000 to 150,000 clones, approximately 84% of them singletons. The sample was peripheral blood, taken on day 0 of AZD1222 vaccination. These receptors came from an adult in good health.

The chain links TRBV11-1 to TRBJ2-2, with D unclear. Germline V gives CDR1 SGHAT, CDR2 FQDESV (reference sequence). The V end lost 4 bases, the J end lost 7 bases, and 10 bases lay between the germline ends. The CDR3 covers 13 residues. CDR3 sequence reads: CASSSTLVGELFF. The CDR3 nucleotides are TGTGCCAGCAGCTCAACGTTGGTCGGGGAGCTGTTTTTT.

This chain links TRBV30 with TRBJ2-7; TRBD2 matches at 13 bases. This CDR3 has 14 residues. The junction had 3 bases not matched to a gene; V was cut back by 4 bases and J by 3 bases. The germline V gene has CDR1 GTSNPN and CDR2 SVGIG (reference sequence). The CDR3 nucleotides are TGTGCCTGGACCAGGACTAGCGGGAGCTACGAGCAGTACTTC. It codes for CAWTRTSGSYEQYF.

The J gene is TRBJ2-3, the V gene TRBV18, with TRBD1 identical over 9 bases. The CDR3 covers 17 residues. V trimming: 3 bases; J trimming: 1 base; junction bases outside the gene matches: 8. The germline V gene encodes CDR1 KGHSH and CDR2 LQKENI. The CDR3, as DNA: TGTGCCAGCTCACCCCGGGACAGGGCCTCTCGCACAGATACGCAGTATTTT. Translation: CASSPRDRASRTDTQYF.

The chain is built from TRBV5-1 and TRBJ1-6; D is possibly TRBD1 (5 bases). V was trimmed by 0 bases and J by 8 bases, leaving 12 bases between them. The CDR3 length is 15 residues. Germline V gene sequence: CDR1 SGHRS, CDR2 YFSETQ. The CDR3 sequence is CASSLGGQSHSPLHF. In DNA form, the CDR3 reads TGCGCCAGCAGCTTGGGGGGCCAGTCGCATTCACCCCTCCACTTT.

The J gene is TRBJ2-7, the V gene TRBV27; 8 bases line up with TRBD1. V was pared by 6 bases and J by 2 bases, with 18 bases of the junction left unmatched. CDR1 is MNHEY, CDR2 SMNVEV, per germline (reference sequence). This CDR3 is 18 amino acids long. CDR3 in amino acids: CASSFIIGQGGSPYEQYF. CDR3 sequence (DNA): TGTGCCAGCAGCTTCATTATTGGACAGGGTGGGAGCCCCTACGAGCAGTACTTC.

V and J are TRBV27 and TRBJ1-2, with D possibly matching TRBD1 (5 bases). The CDR3 runs to 13 residues. V was cut by 4 bases and J by 1 base, with 7 bases left in between. Germline lookup yields CDR1 MNHEY and CDR2 SMNVEV (reference sequence). CDR3 in amino acids: CASSWGNNYGYTF. CDR3 DNA sequence: TGTGCCAGCAGTTGGGGCAATAACTATGGCTACACCTTC.